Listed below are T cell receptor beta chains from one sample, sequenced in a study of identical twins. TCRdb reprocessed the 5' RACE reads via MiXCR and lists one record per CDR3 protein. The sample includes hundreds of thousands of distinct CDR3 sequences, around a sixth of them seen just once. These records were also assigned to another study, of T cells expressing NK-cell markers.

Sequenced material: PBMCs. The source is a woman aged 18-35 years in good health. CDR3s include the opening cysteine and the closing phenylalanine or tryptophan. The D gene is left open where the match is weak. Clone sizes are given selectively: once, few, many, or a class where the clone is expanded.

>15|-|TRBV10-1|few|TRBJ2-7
CASSSRLEGNSAQYF
TGCGCCAGCAGTTCCCGACTAGAAGGAAATTCGGCGCAGTACTTC
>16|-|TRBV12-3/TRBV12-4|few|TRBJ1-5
CASSFVPGRGNQPQHF
TGTGCCAGCAGTTTCGTCCCAGGGCGGGGCAATCAGCCCCAGCATTTT
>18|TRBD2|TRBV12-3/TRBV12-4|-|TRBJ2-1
CASSYTLLAGSVDNEQFF
TGTGCCAGCAGCTATACCCTGCTAGCGGGAAGTGTCGACAATGAGCAGTTCTTC
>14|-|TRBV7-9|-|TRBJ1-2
CASSFDRQFYGYTF
TGTGCCAGCAGCTTCGACAGACAGTTCTATGGCTACACCTTC
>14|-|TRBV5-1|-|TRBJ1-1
CASSSQVLNTEAFF
TGCGCCAGCAGCTCACAGGTATTGAACACTGAAGCTTTCTTT
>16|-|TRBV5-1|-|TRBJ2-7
CASSWGTSGRPYEQYF
TGCGCCAGCAGCTGGGGCACGTCTGGGCGACCCTACGAGCAGTACTTC
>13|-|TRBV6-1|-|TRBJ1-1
CASSPAGGDEAFF
TGTGCCAGCAGTCCCGCCGGCGGGGATGAAGCTTTCTTT
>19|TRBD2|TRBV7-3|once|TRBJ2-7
CASSLSAHLRAGAGDEQYF
TGTGCCAGCAGCTTATCCGCCCATCTCCGAGCGGGGGCAGGAGACGAGCAGTACTTC
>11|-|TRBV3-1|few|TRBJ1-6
CASSHAGTLHF
TGTGCCAGCAGCCATGCAGGCACCCTCCACTTT
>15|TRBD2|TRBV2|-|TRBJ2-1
CASKSRGLAINEQFF
TGTGCCAGCAAGTCCCGGGGACTAGCAATAAATGAGCAGTTCTTC
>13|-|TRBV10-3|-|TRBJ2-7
CAISESGYNEQYF
TGTGCCATCAGTGAGTCGGGGTATAACGAGCAGTACTTC
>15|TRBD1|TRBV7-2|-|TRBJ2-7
CASSRAGTGNYEQYF
TGTGCCAGCAGCCGCGCCGGGACAGGGAACTACGAGCAGTACTTC
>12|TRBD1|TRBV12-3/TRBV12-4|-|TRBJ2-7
CASRRQGGEQYF
TGTGCCAGCAGGCGACAGGGTGGTGAGCAGTACTTC
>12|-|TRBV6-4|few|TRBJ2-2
CASTGHTGELFF
TGTGCCAGCACGGGACACACCGGGGAGCTGTTTTTT
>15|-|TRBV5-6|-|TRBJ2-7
CASSLGWRGSYEQYF
TGTGCCAGCAGCTTGGGTTGGAGAGGGTCCTACGAGCAGTACTTC
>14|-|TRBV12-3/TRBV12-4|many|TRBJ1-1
CASSPGRMNTEAFF
TGTGCCAGCAGTCCAGGACGGATGAACACTGAAGCTTTCTTT
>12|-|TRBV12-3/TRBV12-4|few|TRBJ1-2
CASSLLWSGYTF
TGTGCCAGCAGTTTATTGTGGAGTGGCTACACCTTC
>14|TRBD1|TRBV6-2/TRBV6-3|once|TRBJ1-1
CASTAGGRGTEAFF
TGTGCCAGCACCGCAGGGGGAAGGGGCACTGAAGCTTTCTTT
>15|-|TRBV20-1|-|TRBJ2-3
CSARTRAVSTDTQYF
TGCAGTGCTAGAACTAGAGCGGTTAGCACAGATACGCAGTATTTT
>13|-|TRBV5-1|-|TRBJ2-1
CASSLAEGYEQFF
TGCGCCAGCAGCTTGGCAGAGGGCTATGAGCAGTTCTTC
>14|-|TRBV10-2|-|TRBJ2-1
CASSESATVNEQFF
TGCGCCAGCAGTGAGTCAGCGACTGTCAATGAGCAGTTCTTC
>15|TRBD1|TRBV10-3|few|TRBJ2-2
CAIRTGGANTGELFF
TGTGCCATCAGGACAGGGGGAGCGAACACCGGGGAGCTGTTTTTT
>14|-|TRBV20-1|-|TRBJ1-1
CSARGPEPNTEAFF
TGCAGTGCTAGAGGTCCAGAACCGAACACTGAAGCTTTCTTT
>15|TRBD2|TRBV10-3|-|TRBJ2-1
CATAFGGTRPNEQFF
TGTGCCACCGCCTTTGGGGGGACTAGGCCCAATGAGCAGTTCTTC